What follows are 30 T cell receptor beta chains derived from one specimen sequenced in a study of CD8 T cells in ankylosing spondylitis. TCRdb re-derived calls from the 5' RACE reads in MiXCR, one entry per CDR3 protein. The table records about 250,000 distinct CDR3 sequences, 20% to 30% of them present only once. The sample was blood, either unsorted or a sorted T cell fraction (not recorded which). These receptors were collected from a male donor with ankylosing spondylitis or in good health (not recorded which).

This clonotype turned up a few times. The chain employs TRBV6-5 and TRBJ2-3; TRBD2 might be the D (5 bases). The germline V gene has CDR1 MNHEY and CDR2 SVGAGI. Trimming stripped 0 bases from V and 2 bases from J, with 12 bases between. The CDR3 has 16 amino acids. CDR3: CASSYSAGSITDTQYF. The CDR3, as DNA: TGTGCCAGCAGTTACTCTGCGGGTTCAATCACAGATACGCAGTATTTT.

The rearrangement joins TRBV12-3 or TRBV12-4 to TRBJ1-6, with unresolved D. The CDR3 loop spans 12 amino acids. Deletions cut 3 bases from V and 8 bases from J, with 5 bases between. The CDR3 sequence is CASSFGDSPLHF. Here the CDR3 DNA reads TGTGCCAGCAGTTTTGGGGATTCACCCCTCCACTTT.

V is TRBV20-1 and J is TRBJ2-3; TRBD2 is a possible D gene (6 bases). Germline loops: CDR1 DFQATT, CDR2 SNEGSKA (reference sequence). This CDR3 has 14 residues. The V end was cut by 6 bases, the J end by 4 bases, with 17 bases between. The CDR3 protein is CSAGRGAVADTQYF. The CDR3 DNA reads as TGCAGTGCAGGGCGGGGTGCGGTTGCAGATACGCAGTATTTT.

This clonotype was counted many times. The chain employs TRBV12-3 or TRBV12-4 and TRBJ2-4; 9 bases are a match to TRBD2. The length of the CDR3 is 16 residues. The V and J ends lost 3 bases and 0 bases, in that order; junction bases with no gene match: 3. The DNA for the CDR3 is TGTGCCAGCAGTTTGTTAGCGGGGGTAGCCAAAAACATTCAGTACTTC. It yields the protein CASSLLAGVAKNIQYF.

This clonotype occurred many times. The chain combines TRBV4-1 with TRBJ2-6, with a weak D call TRBD2 (6 bases). The germline CDR1 and CDR2 sequences are MGHRA and YSYEKL. V shed 0 bases and J shed 4 bases, with 13 bases lying between them. The length of the CDR3 is 17 residues. The CDR3 nucleotides are TGCGCCAGCAGCCAAGAGGCGGGAATGAGAGGGGCCAACGTCCTGACTTTC. Translated, it gives CASSQEAGMRGANVLTF.

There are many counts of this clonotype. The chain has TRBV2 and TRBJ1-6; the match to TRBD1 covers 8 bases. The CDR3 totals 16 residues. Looked up from germline, CDR1 is SNHLY and CDR2 is FYNNEI. V lost 3 bases to trimming and J lost 6 bases; unmatched junction nucleotides: 7. The chain's CDR3 is CASSDETGAFNSPLHF. CDR3 nucleotides: TGTGCCAGCAGTGATGAGACAGGGGCGTTTAATTCACCCCTCCACTTT.

Many counts were recorded for this clonotype. The chain employs TRBV7-2 and TRBJ2-1; D remains ambiguous. CDR3 length equals 12 residues. Germline CDR1 and CDR2: SGHTA and FQGNSA. Trimming removed 5 bases from V and 12 bases from J, with 14 bases in between. The CDR3 DNA reads TGTGCCAGCAGCCAGCCCCCCTCCGGGCAGTTCTTC. As protein: CASSQPPSGQFF.

This clonotype was observed a few times. V usage is TRBV10-3 and J usage is TRBJ2-3; D is undetermined. CDR1 and CDR2 (germline): ENHRY, SYGVKD. CDR3 length: 13 residues. V was shortened by 11 bases and J by 2 bases, with 14 bases between the two germline ends. The CDR3 loop reads CALRHTDTDTQYF. The CDR3, as DNA: TGTGCCTTGCGACACACCGACACAGATACGCAGTATTTT.

This clonotype was counted at least ten times. The gene calls are TRBV5-1 and TRBJ2-1, with D possibly TRBD1 on 6 matching bases. Trimming stripped 1 base from V and 7 bases from J, with 24 bases between. The CDR3 contains 18 residues. Germline V gives CDR1 SGHRS, CDR2 YFSETQ. The CDR3 DNA follows: TGCGCCAGCAGCTTGTATTCGGTCCAGGGGCCTGGTTGGAATGAGCAGTTCTTC. Its protein is CASSLYSVQGPGWNEQFF.

This chain joins TRBV20-1 and TRBJ2-5; a weak D match, TRBD2 (6 bases). V lost 6 bases, J lost 5 bases, and 22 bases lay in between. The CDR3 covers 15 residues. The germline CDR1 and CDR2 sequences are DFQATT and SNEGSKA (reference sequence). CDR3 coding DNA: TGCAGTGCCGCCGCAACCCGGGGGTTCACGGAGACCCAGTACTTC. Protein: CSAAATRGFTETQYF.

This clonotype was found a few times. The chain uses TRBV5-1 and TRBJ1-2; D gene uncertain. The CDR3 is 12 amino acids. Germline CDR1 reads SGHRS; CDR2 reads YFSETQ. V lost 5 bases and J lost 4, with 9 bases in between. The CDR3 sequence is CASRGSIYGYTF. In nucleotides, the CDR3 is TGCGCCAGCAGAGGGAGCATCTATGGCTACACCTTC.

This chain uses TRBV20-1 with TRBJ2-3, with 7 bases lining up with TRBD1. The trim removed 1 base at V and 0 bases at J, leaving 16 bases unmatched. The germline V gene has CDR1 DFQATT and CDR2 SNEGSKA (reference sequence). The CDR3 is 19 amino acids. CDR3 residues: CSARAGRQGPLASTDTQYF. CDR3 DNA sequence: TGCAGTGCTAGAGCGGGGAGACAGGGCCCACTGGCTAGCACAGATACGCAGTATTTT.

The sample holds a few counts of this clonotype. This rearrangement joins TRBV20-1 to TRBJ1-5; D not certain. Per the germline V gene, CDR1 is DFQATT and CDR2 is SNEGSKA (reference sequence). The ends were cut back, 3 bases at V and 0 bases at J, with 12 bases in the middle. The CDR3 has 15 residues. The CDR3 bases are TGCAGTGCTAGTACACAGTCATATAGCAATCAGCCCCAGCATTTT. Translation gives CSASTQSYSNQPQHF.

The rearrangement joins TRBV29-1 to TRBJ2-3; 8 nucleotides agree with TRBD2. Germline CDR1 SQVTM, CDR2 ANQGSEA. V trimming: 7 bases; J trimming: 6 bases; junction bases outside the gene matches: 9. This CDR3 has 13 residues. The CDR3 protein is CSAGGGAADTQYF. The CDR3 nucleotides read TGCAGCGCGGGGGGGGGCGCCGCGGATACGCAGTATTTT.

This rearrangement joins TRBV3-1 to TRBJ2-7, with TRBD2 matching 9 bases. The CDR3 length is 14 residues. The junction had 2 bases not matched to a gene; V was cut back by 3 bases and J by 2 bases. Germline CDR1 LGHDT, CDR2 YNNKEL (reference sequence). In nucleotides, the CDR3 is TGTGCCAGCAGCCAGCGGGGGGGAACCTACGAGCAGTACTTC. This translates into CASSQRGGTYEQYF.

The V gene is TRBV20-1, the J gene TRBJ1-1; a possible D gene is TRBD1 (5 bases). The V gene lost 6 bases and the J gene lost 3 bases, with 14 bases spanning the gap. The CDR3 contains 13 residues. CDR1 is DFQATT and CDR2 is SNEGSKA in the germline V gene (reference sequence). CDR3 protein: CSAMQGGDTEAFF. In nucleotides, the CDR3 is TGCAGTGCCATGCAGGGAGGGGACACTGAAGCTTTCTTT.

The chain has TRBV4-2 and TRBJ2-5, with TRBD2 matching over 8 bases. V was clipped by 1 base and J by 1 base; unmatched bases: 5. CDR1 and CDR2 (germline): LGHNA, YNFKEQ. This CDR3 is 16 amino acids long. CDR3 sequence (DNA): TGTGCCAGCAGCCAAGTGCGGGGGGTCTTCCAAGAGACCCAGTACTTC. It is translated as CASSQVRGVFQETQYF.

This clonotype was found many times. One end of the junction varies from germline; a read error may be responsible. This chain links TRBV20-1 with TRBJ1-6, with 7 bases aligning to TRBD1. Per germline, CDR1 DFQATT and CDR2 SNEGSKA (reference sequence). The CDR3 contains 15 residues. The CDR3 DNA reads TGCAGTGCTACGGAGACAGGGCCGGGTAATCCACCCCTCCACTTT. It codes for CSATETGPGNPPLHF.

This clonotype has ten or more counts. The rearrangement joins TRBV5-1 to TRBJ2-1, with TRBD2 as a possible D gene (6 bases). Looked up from germline, CDR1 is SGHRS and CDR2 is YFSETQ. The CDR3 contains 13 residues. Trimming took off 0 bases at V and 9 bases at J, with 10 bases between the two ends. The CDR3 DNA reads as TGCGCCAGCAGCTTGGTGGCGGAGGGTGAGCAGTTCTTC. The encoded protein is CASSLVAEGEQFF.

The chain links TRBV20-1 to TRBJ2-7; D tentatively fits TRBD1 or TRBD2 (7 bases each). CDR1 and CDR2 (germline): DFQATT, SNEGSKA (reference sequence). The CDR3 runs 13 residues. V was pared by 3 bases and J by 4 bases, with 13 bases between. CDR3 region: CSASFQGGYEQYF. CDR3 in DNA: TGCAGTGCTAGCTTTCAGGGGGGGTACGAGCAGTACTTC.

This clonotype was counted a few times. The CDR3 spells CATSDTGTSRNEQYF. The DNA of the CDR3 is TGTGCCACCAGTGACACGGGGACAAGCCGAAACGAGCAGTACTTC. V usage is TRBV24-1 and J usage is TRBJ2-7; TRBD1 might be the D (6 bases). The CDR3 covers 15 residues. Germline V gene sequence: CDR1 KGHDR, CDR2 SFDVKD. V lost 4 bases and J 5 bases, leaving 17 bases between the germline ends.

This clonotype was seen many times. The chain combines TRBV20-1 with TRBJ2-7; the D is unclear. Germline CDR1 is DFQATT and CDR2 is SNEGSKA (reference sequence). Trimming left V 3 bases short and J 4 bases short, with 25 bases between. CDR3 length: 17 amino acids. The CDR3 is CSASGSKPFRALYEQYF. The DNA for the CDR3 is TGCAGTGCTAGCGGATCTAAGCCATTCCGGGCCCTATACGAGCAGTACTTC.

This chain links TRBV20-1 with TRBJ2-5, with TRBD2 matching 7 bases. V lost 0 bases, J lost 5 bases, and 6 bases stayed unmatched. In germline, CDR1 is DFQATT, CDR2 SNEGSKA (reference sequence). The CDR3 contains 14 residues. CDR3 coding DNA: TGCAGTGCTAGAGATCTTCTAGCGGAGGAGACCCAGTACTTC. Its translation is CSARDLLAEETQYF.

This clonotype has more than one count but fewer than ten. As DNA, the CDR3 is TGTGCCATCAGTGGGACAGCTAACTATGGCTACACCTTC. This gives the protein CAISGTANYGYTF. The chain combines TRBV10-3 with TRBJ1-2; perhaps TRBD1 as D (6 bases). Trimming removed 4 bases at V and 0 bases at J, with 6 bases between. This CDR3 is 13 amino acids long. Germline CDR1 reads ENHRY; CDR2 reads SYGVKD.

This chain joins TRBV29-1 and TRBJ2-5, with TRBD2 as a possible D gene (6 bases). Germline-derived CDR1 and CDR2 are SQVTM and ANQGSEA. The V end was cut by 6 bases, the J end by 5 bases, with 16 bases between. The CDR3 sequence is 13 residues long. In nucleotides, the CDR3 is TGCAGCGTGCGAAGGGACTCTCTGGAGACCCAGTACTTC. Protein: CSVRRDSLETQYF.

This clonotype was seen ten or more times. The chain links TRBV4-2 to TRBJ1-6; the D gene is possibly TRBD1 (5 bases). This CDR3 has 16 residues. Per germline, CDR1 LGHNA and CDR2 YNFKEQ. Trimming took off 0 bases at V and 9 bases at J, with 15 bases between the two ends. The CDR3 sequence: CASSQEGVSGSSPLHF. For the CDR3, the DNA is TGTGCCAGCAGCCAAGAAGGGGTTTCTGGGAGTTCACCCCTCCACTTT.

This clonotype came up many times. The chain recombines TRBV20-1 with TRBJ2-6, with unresolved D. Germline V gene lookup returns CDR1 DFQATT and CDR2 SNEGSKA (reference sequence). This CDR3 has 13 amino acids. Trimming took 6 bases from V and 6 from J, leaving 12 bases between them. CDR3 loop: CSANRLEANVLTF. The CDR3 DNA reads as TGCAGTGCCAACAGACTTGAGGCCAACGTCCTGACTTTC.

This clonotype was counted many times. The V call is TRBV5-1, the J call TRBJ2-1; maybe TRBD1 (5 bases). The germline V gene has CDR1 SGHRS and CDR2 YFSETQ. The CDR3 consists of 14 residues. Trimming removed 1 base at V and 5 bases at J, with 10 bases between. This CDR3 reads CASSLFRADNEQFF. CDR3 DNA: TGCGCCAGCAGCTTGTTCAGGGCCGACAATGAGCAGTTCTTC.

This clonotype showed up many times. The rearrangement links TRBV20-1 to TRBJ2-3, with 8 bases that match TRBD2. The V segment lost 5 bases and the J segment 4 bases; nucleotides outside the gene matches: 5. CDR3 length: 13 amino acids. CDR1 DFQATT and CDR2 SNEGSKA come from the germline V gene (reference sequence). For the CDR3, the DNA is TGCAGTGCTTTCAGCGGGGGCCCAGATACGCAGTATTTT. This sequence encodes CSAFSGGPDTQYF.

V is TRBV20-1 and J is TRBJ2-1; D remains ambiguous. Trimming took off 0 bases at V and 1 base at J, with 7 bases between the two ends. The CDR3 length is 14 residues. The germline CDR1 and CDR2 sequences are DFQATT and SNEGSKA (reference sequence). The CDR3 reads CSAREPYSYNEQFF. As DNA, the CDR3 is TGCAGTGCTAGAGAACCCTATTCCTACAATGAGCAGTTCTTC.